This T cell receptor beta chain emerged from a study of PD-1 blockade in classical Hodgkin lymphoma. The wider study: Administration of nivolumab to patients was at 3 mg/kg intravenously every 2 weeks.

Libraries were prepared by immunoSEQ multiplex PCR; TCRdb keeps only in-frame clonotypes and omits some of them. The data show almost 100,000 clones, more than 90% seen once. As for this clone: Its antigen remains unknown.

Per the germline V gene, CDR1 is SGHRS and CDR2 is YFSETQ. With 2 bases removed from V and 4 bases from J, the gap between germline ends came to 7 bases. The CDR3 extends over 13 amino acids. Every patient relapsed after autologous stem cell transplantation, and brentuximab vedotin exposure varied. Best outcomes ranged across complete response, partial response and progressive disease. General study points: Newly diagnosed patients reportedly had lower baseline TCR diversity than healthy donors.

This sequence was found in a human donor with classical Hodgkin lymphoma. The sequenced sample was peripheral blood mononuclear cells (PBMCs), obtained at baseline. V usage is TRBV5-1 and J usage is TRBJ2-1, with D uncertain. Written as DNA, the CDR3 is TGCGCCAGCAGCTTTACAGAATACAATGAGCAGTTCTTC. Its protein is CASSFTEYNEQFF.